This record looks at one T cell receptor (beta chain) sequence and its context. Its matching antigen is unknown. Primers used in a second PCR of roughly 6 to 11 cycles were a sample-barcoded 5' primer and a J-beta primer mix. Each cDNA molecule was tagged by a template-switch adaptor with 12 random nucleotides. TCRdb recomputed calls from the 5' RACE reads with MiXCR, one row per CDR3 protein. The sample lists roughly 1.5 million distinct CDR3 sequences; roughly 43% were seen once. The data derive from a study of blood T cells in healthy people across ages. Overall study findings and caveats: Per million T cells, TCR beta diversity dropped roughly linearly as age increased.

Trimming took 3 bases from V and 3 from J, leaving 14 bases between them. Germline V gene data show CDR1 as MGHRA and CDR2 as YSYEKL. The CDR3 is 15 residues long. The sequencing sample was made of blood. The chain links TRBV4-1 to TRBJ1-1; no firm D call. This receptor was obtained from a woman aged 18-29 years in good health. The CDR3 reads CASSQGPEGYTEAFF. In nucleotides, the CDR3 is TGCGCCAGCAGCCAGGGTCCGGAGGGATACACTGAAGCTTTCTTT.